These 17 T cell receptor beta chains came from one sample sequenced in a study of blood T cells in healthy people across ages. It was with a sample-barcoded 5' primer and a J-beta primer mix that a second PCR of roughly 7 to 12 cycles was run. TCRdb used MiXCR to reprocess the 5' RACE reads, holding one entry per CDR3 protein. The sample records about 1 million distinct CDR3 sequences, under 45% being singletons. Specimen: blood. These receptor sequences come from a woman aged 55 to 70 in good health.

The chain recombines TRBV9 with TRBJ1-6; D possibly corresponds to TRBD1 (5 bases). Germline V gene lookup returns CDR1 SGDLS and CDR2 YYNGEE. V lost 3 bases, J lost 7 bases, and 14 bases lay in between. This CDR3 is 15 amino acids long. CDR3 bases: TGTGCCAGCAGCGCCGGGGGGGGAGCGAATTCACCCCTCCACTTT. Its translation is CASSAGGGANSPLHF.

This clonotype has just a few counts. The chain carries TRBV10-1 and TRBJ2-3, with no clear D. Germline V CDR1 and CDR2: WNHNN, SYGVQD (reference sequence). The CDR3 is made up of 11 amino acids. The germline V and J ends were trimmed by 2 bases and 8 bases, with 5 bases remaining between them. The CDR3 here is CASSEEGTQYF. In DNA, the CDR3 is TGCGCCAGCAGTGAGGAAGGTACGCAGTATTTT.

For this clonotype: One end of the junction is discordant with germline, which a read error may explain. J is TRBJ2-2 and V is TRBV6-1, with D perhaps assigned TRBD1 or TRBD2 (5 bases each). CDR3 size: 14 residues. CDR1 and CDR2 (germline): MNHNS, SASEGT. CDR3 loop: CASRASLRTGELFF. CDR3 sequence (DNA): TGTGCTAGCAGGGCTAGCCTGAGGACCGGGGAGCTGTTTTTT.

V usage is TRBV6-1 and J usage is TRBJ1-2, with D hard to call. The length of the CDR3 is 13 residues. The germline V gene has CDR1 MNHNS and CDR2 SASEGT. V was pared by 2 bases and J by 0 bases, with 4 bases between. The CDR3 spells CASSERSNYGYTF. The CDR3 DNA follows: TGTGCCAGCAGTGAACGGTCTAACTATGGCTACACCTTC.

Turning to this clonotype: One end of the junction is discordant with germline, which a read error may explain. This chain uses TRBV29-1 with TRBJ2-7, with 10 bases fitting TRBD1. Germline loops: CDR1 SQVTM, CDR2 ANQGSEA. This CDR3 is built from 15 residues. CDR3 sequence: CGVRGPGQGFPEQYF. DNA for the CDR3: TGCGGCGTTCGAGGGCCGGGACAGGGGTTCCCCGAGCAGTACTTC.

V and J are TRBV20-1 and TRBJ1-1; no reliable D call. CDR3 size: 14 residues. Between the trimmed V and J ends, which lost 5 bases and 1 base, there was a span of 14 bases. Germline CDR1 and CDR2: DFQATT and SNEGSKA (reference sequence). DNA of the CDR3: TGCAGTGCTCAATCGGTACCGGGGAACACTGAAGCTTTCTTT. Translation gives CSAQSVPGNTEAFF.

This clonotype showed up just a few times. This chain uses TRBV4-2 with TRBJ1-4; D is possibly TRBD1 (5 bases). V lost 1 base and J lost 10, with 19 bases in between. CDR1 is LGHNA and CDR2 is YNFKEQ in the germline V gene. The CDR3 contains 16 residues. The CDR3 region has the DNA TGTGCCAGCAGCCAAGGCGAGGCCGGGGGGAGAGGAAAACTGTTTTTT. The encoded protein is CASSQGEAGGRGKLFF.

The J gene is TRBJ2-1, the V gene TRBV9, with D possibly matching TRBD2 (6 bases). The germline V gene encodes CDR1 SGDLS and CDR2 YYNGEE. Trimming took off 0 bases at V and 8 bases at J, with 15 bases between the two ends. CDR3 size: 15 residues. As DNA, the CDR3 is TGTGCCAGCAGCGTAGGGTTAGCGGTGGGCGATGAGCAGTTCTTC. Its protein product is CASSVGLAVGDEQFF.

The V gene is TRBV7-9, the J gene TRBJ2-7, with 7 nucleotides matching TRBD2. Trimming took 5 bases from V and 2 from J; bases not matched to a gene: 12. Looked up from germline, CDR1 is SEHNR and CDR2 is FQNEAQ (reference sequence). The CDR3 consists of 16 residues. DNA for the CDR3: TGTGCCAGCAGCCTCACACCCGGACTAGGAACCTACGAGCAGTACTTC. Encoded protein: CASSLTPGLGTYEQYF.

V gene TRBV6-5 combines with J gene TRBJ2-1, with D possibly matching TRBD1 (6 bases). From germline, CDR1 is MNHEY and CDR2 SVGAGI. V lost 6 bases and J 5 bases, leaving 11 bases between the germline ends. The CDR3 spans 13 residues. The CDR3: CASRTGTNNEQFF. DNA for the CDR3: TGTGCCAGCAGGACCGGGACAAACAATGAGCAGTTCTTC.

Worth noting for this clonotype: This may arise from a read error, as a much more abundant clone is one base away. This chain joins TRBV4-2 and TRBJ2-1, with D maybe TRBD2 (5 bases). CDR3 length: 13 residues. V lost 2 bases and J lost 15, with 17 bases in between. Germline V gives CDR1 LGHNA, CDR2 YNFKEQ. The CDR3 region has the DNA TGTGCCAGCAGCCAACAAAACTTAGCGACTGTGTTCTTC. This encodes CASSQQNLATVFF.

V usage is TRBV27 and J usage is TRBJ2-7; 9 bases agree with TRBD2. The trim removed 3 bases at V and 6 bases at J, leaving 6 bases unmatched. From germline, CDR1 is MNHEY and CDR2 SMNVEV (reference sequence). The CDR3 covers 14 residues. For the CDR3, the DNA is TGTGCCAGCAGTTTTAGCGGGAGTGGGCGCGAGCAGTACTTC. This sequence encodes CASSFSGSGREQYF.

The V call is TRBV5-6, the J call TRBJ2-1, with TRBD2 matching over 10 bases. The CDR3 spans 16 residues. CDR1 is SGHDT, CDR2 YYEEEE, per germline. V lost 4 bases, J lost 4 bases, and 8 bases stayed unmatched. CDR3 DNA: TGTGCCAGCAGCCGGGGGGGACTAGCGTCTTACAATGAGCAGTTCTTC. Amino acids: CASSRGGLASYNEQFF.

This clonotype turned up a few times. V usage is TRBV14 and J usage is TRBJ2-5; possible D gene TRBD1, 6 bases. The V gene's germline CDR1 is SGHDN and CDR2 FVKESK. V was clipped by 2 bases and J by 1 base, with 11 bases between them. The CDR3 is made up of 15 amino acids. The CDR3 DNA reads TGTGCCAGCAGCCAATTTAGGGGGATCCAAGAGACCCAGTACTTC. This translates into CASSQFRGIQETQYF.

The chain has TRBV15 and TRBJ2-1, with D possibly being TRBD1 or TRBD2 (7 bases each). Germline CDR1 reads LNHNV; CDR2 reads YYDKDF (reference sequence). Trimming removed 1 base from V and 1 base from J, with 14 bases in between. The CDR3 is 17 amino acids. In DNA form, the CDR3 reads TGTGCCACCAGCAGAGGCGCAGGGGGAGGGTCCTACAATGAGCAGTTCTTC. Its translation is CATSRGAGGGSYNEQFF.

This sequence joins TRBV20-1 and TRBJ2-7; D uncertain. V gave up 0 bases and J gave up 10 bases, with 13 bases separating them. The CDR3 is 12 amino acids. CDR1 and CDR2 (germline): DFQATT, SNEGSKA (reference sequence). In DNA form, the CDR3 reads TGCAGTGCTAGAGATTTTTCAAGGAGCCAGTACTTC. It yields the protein CSARDFSRSQYF.

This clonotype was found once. DNA of the CDR3: TGTGCCACCAGTGATTGGGCCCACAGGGGGCTAGAACCTGAAGGCAATGAGCAGTTCTTC. Its protein is CATSDWAHRGLEPEGNEQFF. The chain recombines TRBV24-1 with TRBJ2-1; TRBD1 agrees at 9 bases. CDR1 KGHDR and CDR2 SFDVKD come from the germline V gene. The CDR3 contains 20 residues. The trim removed 2 bases at V and 6 bases at J, leaving 19 bases unmatched.